These T cell receptor beta chains were read from a single sample in a study of T cells in Graves' hyperthyroidism and ophthalmopathy. TCRdb reprocessed the multiplex PCR reads with MiXCR, giving one entry per CDR3 protein. The table shows around 340,000 distinct CDR3 sequences, with roughly a fifth occurring only once. The sequenced material came from blood. These receptors all come from a woman aged 45-65 years with Graves' hyperthyroidism. Both conserved end residues are part of each CDR3. D genes are given only for firm matches. Clone size is stated in some rows and not others, as once, few, many or a class when expanded.

many | TRBD2 | TRBJ2-1 | TRBV12-5 | CASGWGTSGGVSYNEQFF | TGTGCTAGTGGTTGGGGGACTAGCGGGGGGGTAAGTTACAATGAGCAGTTCTTC
few | NA | TRBJ1-5 | TRBV20-1 | CSARDRNQPQHF | TGCAGTGCTAGAGACAGAAATCAGCCCCAGCATTTT
few | NA | TRBJ2-5 | TRBV5-1 | CASSLDRYRETQYF | TGCGCCAGCAGCTTGGACAGGTACCGAGAGACCCAGTACTTC
NA | TRBD2 | TRBJ2-3 | TRBV2 | CASSLAGSEHTQYF | TGTGCCAGCAGCCTAGCGGGGAGCGAGCATACGCAGTATTTT
NA | TRBD1 | TRBJ1-3 | TRBV6-1 | CASRARGPGNTIYF | TGTGCCAGCAGGGCTAGGGGGCCTGGAAACACCATATATTTT
many | NA | TRBJ1-3 | TRBV30 | CAWKWGDFGNTIYF | TGTGCCTGGAAGTGGGGGGACTTTGGAAACACCATATATTTT
NA | TRBD2 | TRBJ2-7 | TRBV12-3/TRBV12-4 | CASSGVPSYEQYF | TGTGCCAGTAGCGGGGTACCCTCCTACGAGCAGTACTTC
many | NA | TRBJ1-5 | TRBV30 | CAWSEAGYQPQHF | TGTGCCTGGAGTGAGGCCGGCTATCAGCCCCAGCATTTT
many | NA | TRBJ2-3 | TRBV5-1 | CASSLAGTTTDTQYF | TGCGCCAGCAGCTTGGCAGGAACAACCACAGATACGCAGTATTTT
many | NA | TRBJ1-1 | TRBV7-3 | CASSSSGTRHTEAFF | TGTGCCAGCAGCTCATCCGGGACAAGACACACTGAAGCTTTCTTT
many | NA | TRBJ1-2 | TRBV2 | CASKELGLWTGLYGYTF | TGTGCCAGCAAGGAATTGGGCCTCTGGACGGGACTGTATGGCTACACCTTC
many | NA | TRBJ1-1 | TRBV5-1 | CASSGGHENTEAFF | TGCGCCAGCAGCGGGGGACACGAAAACACTGAAGCTTTCTTT
many | TRBD1 | TRBJ2-3 | TRBV7-2 | CASSLWGTGSDTQYF | TGTGCCAGCAGCTTATGGGGGACAGGGTCAGATACGCAGTATTTT
few | NA | TRBJ1-5 | TRBV28 | CASSLWGNNQPQHF | TGTGCCAGCAGTTTGTGGGGGAACAATCAGCCCCAGCATTTT
many | NA | TRBJ1-1 | TRBV7-3 | CASSRDYTEAFF | TGTGCCAGCAGCCGCGATTACACTGAAGCTTTCTTT
NA | TRBD2 | TRBJ2-7 | TRBV2 | CVTSGRPYEQYF | TGTGTAACCAGCGGGAGGCCCTACGAGCAGTACTTC
NA | TRBD2 | TRBJ2-1 | TRBV5-1 | CASSFREGRNEQFF | TGCGCCAGCAGCTTCCGGGAGGGCCGGAATGAGCAGTTCTTC
many | TRBD1 | TRBJ1-5 | TRBV12-3/TRBV12-4 | CASSLRGNRGRSQPQHF | TGTGCCAGCAGTTTAAGGGGGAACAGGGGAAGAAGTCAGCCCCAGCATTTT
many | NA | TRBJ1-2 | TRBV10-3 | CAITPHSGGTNYGYTF | TGTGCCATCACCCCTCACTCCGGGGGGACAAACTATGGCTACACCTTC
many | NA | TRBJ1-5 | TRBV18 | CASSPVSNQPQHF | TGTGCCAGCTCACCAGTATCCAATCAGCCCCAGCATTTT
NA | TRBD1 | TRBJ1-4 | TRBV12-3/TRBV12-4 | CASTYRQGINEKLFF | TGTGCCAGCACATATCGACAGGGGATTAATGAAAAACTGTTTTTT
many | NA | TRBJ2-2 | TRBV28 | CASTASSNTGELFF | TGTGCCAGCACGGCTAGCAGCAACACCGGGGAGCTGTTTTTT
many | TRBD2 | TRBJ2-3 | TRBV6-2/TRBV6-3 | CATQDRSGRVTDTQYF | TGTGCCACCCAAGACCGTAGCGGGAGGGTCACAGATACGCAGTATTTT
few | TRBD2 | TRBJ2-7 | TRBV5-1 | CASSLGVGGTHSYEQYF | TGCGCCAGCAGCTTGGGGGTCGGGGGGACGCACTCCTACGAGCAGTACTTC
few | NA | TRBJ1-3 | TRBV20-1 | CSARDTFRGSSDTIYF | TGCAGTGCTAGAGATACTTTTCGGGGTTCTTCAGACACCATATATTTT
NA | NA | TRBJ2-6 | TRBV5-1 | CASSATTGFGANVLTF | TGCGCCAGCAGCGCTACAACAGGGTTTGGGGCCAACGTCCTGACTTTC
few | NA | TRBJ1-2 | TRBV5-6 | CASSLGWVSSYGYTF | TGTGCCAGCAGCTTGGGCTGGGTATCCTCGTATGGCTACACCTTC
many | TRBD2 | TRBJ2-5 | TRBV20-1 | CSARDGLAVQETQYF | TGCAGTGCTAGAGATGGGCTAGCGGTACAAGAGACCCAGTACTTC
NA | TRBD2 | TRBJ2-3 | TRBV7-2 | CASSFITAGGREDTQYF | TGTGCCAGCAGCTTCATTACTGCGGGGGGAAGAGAAGATACGCAGTATTTT
NA | TRBD2 | TRBJ2-1 | TRBV12-5 | CASGLVPWTSPPGEQFF | TGTGCTAGTGGTTTGGTCCCATGGACTAGCCCCCCAGGAGAGCAGTTCTTC
many | NA | TRBJ2-3 | TRBV2 | CASSDPRADTQYF | TGTGCCAGCAGTGATCCCAGGGCAGATACGCAGTATTTT
many | TRBD2 | TRBJ2-3 | TRBV20-1 | CSASGAGATDTQYF | TGCAGTGCTAGCGGAGCGGGAGCCACAGATACGCAGTATTTT
many | TRBD1 | TRBJ1-5 | TRBV20-1 | CSAQSGGVNSNQPQHF | TGCAGTGCGCAATCAGGGGGCGTAAATAGCAATCAGCCCCAGCATTTT
many | NA | TRBJ1-5 | TRBV3-1 | CASSQAPGSNQPQHF | TGTGCCAGCAGCCAAGCCCCAGGTAGCAATCAGCCCCAGCATTTT
many | NA | TRBJ2-7 | TRBV7-3 | CASSSDSGYEQYF | TGTGCCAGCAGCTCCGACTCCGGCTACGAGCAGTACTTC
many | TRBD1 | TRBJ1-1 | TRBV10-3 | CAISDSRGLDTEAFF | TGTGCCATCAGTGATAGTAGGGGGCTTGACACTGAAGCTTTCTTT
NA | NA | TRBJ2-1 | TRBV5-1 | CASRGGLPNEQFF | TGCGCCAGCAGGGGGGGGCTCCCCAATGAGCAGTTCTTC
NA | NA | TRBJ2-1 | TRBV5-5 | CASSSGGGNEQFF | TGTGCCAGCAGCTCAGGGGGGGGTAATGAGCAGTTCTTC
many | TRBD2 | TRBJ2-7 | TRBV2 | CASSGQRGLYEQYF | TGTGCCAGCAGTGGGCAGCGGGGCCTATACGAGCAGTACTTC
many | TRBD1 | TRBJ1-2 | TRBV28 | CASSFWFQTGRGGYTF | TGTGCCAGCAGTTTTTGGTTCCAGACAGGGAGGGGCGGCTACACCTTC
once | TRBD1 | TRBJ2-1 | TRBV5-6 | CAIRPDRGSRNEQFF | TGTGCCATCCGACCGGACAGGGGTTCTCGCAATGAGCAGTTCTTC
NA | NA | TRBJ1-2 | TRBV2 | CASSFGDKYGYTF | TGTGCCAGCAGTTTTGGGGACAAGTATGGCTACACCTTC
many | TRBD1 | TRBJ2-5 | TRBV2 | CASSERQWRQGGRETQYF | TGTGCCAGCAGTGAAAGGCAGTGGAGACAGGGGGGAAGAGAGACCCAGTACTTC
NA | NA | TRBJ2-3 | TRBV12-3/TRBV12-4 | CASSDLGRGDTQYF | TGTGCCAGCAGTGATTTGGGTAGGGGGGATACGCAGTATTTT